This TCR beta chain came from a study of blood T cell repertoires in COVID-19. The data were produced by immunoSEQ multiplex PCR, yet TCRdb's version contains in-frame clones alone and is incomplete. Of 150,000 or so clones in the sample, 60% to 75% were seen once. V shed 1 base and J 1 base; nucleotides not matched to a gene: 4. Germline lookup yields CDR1 SEHNR and CDR2 FQNEAQ (reference sequence). The CDR3 covers 16 residues. J is TRBJ2-3 and V is TRBV7-9; TRBD2 aligns across 8 bases. The TCR sequence derives from a woman aged 70-85 years with acute or convalescent COVID-19. The sequencing sample was made of peripheral blood. DNA of the CDR3: TGTGCCAGCAGCTTAGGGCGGGGGGAAGGCACAGATACGCAGTATTTT. This codes for CASSLGRGEGTDTQYF.